This T cell receptor (beta chain) was found in a study of T-cell reconstitution after alpha-beta-depleted transplantation in children. CDR3 length equals 16 residues. J gave up 2 bases and V 4 bases, and 10 bases lay outside the gene matches. Germline V gives CDR1 SGHTA, CDR2 FQGNSA. This clonotype was counted many times. Unique molecular identifiers featured in how the TCRbeta library was prepared. Each CDR3 protein is one row after TCRdb ran MiXCR on the PCR reads. Here the sample spans about 200,000 distinct CDR3 sequences, roughly 6% being singletons. The source was PBMCs, collected before TCRalphabeta/CD19-depleted stem cell transplant. V is TRBV7-2 and J is TRBJ2-7; 8 bases align to TRBD1. The clonotype was recovered from a girl in the first two years of life with combined immunodeficiency, due to receive a stem cell transplant. DNA of the CDR3: TGTGCCAGCAGCTCCAGCCACCGGGACAGGCCCTACGAGCAGTACTTC. Protein sequence: CASSSSHRDRPYEQYF.